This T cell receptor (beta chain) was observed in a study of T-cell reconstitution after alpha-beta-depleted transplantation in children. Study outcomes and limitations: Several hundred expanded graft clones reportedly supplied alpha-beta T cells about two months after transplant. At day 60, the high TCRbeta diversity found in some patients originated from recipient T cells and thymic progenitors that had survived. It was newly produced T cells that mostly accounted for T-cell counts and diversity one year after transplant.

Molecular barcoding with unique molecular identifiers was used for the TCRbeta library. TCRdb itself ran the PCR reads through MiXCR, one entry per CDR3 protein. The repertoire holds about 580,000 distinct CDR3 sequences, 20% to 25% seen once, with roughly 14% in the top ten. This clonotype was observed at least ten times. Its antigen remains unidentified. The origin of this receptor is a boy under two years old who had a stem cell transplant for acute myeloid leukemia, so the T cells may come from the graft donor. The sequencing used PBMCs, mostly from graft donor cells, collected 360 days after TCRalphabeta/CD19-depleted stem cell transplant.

The DNA of the CDR3 is TGTGCCAGCAGCTTAAGTCCCCGGACAGGGAACTACGAGCAGTACTTC. The encoded protein is CASSLSPRTGNYEQYF. The chain has TRBV7-9 and TRBJ2-7, with 8 bases fitting TRBD1. The V and J ends lost 2 bases and 3 bases, in that order; junction bases with no gene match: 9. The CDR3 runs 16 residues. CDR1 is SEHNR and CDR2 is FQNEAQ in the germline V gene (reference sequence).